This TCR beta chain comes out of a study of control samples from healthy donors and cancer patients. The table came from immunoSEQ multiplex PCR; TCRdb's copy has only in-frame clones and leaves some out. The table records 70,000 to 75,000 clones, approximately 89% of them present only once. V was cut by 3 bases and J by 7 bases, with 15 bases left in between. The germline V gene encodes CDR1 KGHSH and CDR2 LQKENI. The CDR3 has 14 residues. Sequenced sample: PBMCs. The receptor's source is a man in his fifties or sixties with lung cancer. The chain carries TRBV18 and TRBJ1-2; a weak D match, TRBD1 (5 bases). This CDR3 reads CASSPSGGLFGYTF. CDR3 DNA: TGTGCCAGCTCACCGTCGGGGGGTTTGTTTGGCTACACCTTC. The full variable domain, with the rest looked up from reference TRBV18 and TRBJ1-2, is NAGVMQNPRHLVRRRGQEARLRCSPMKGHSHVYWYRQLPEEGLKFMVYLQKENIIDESGMPKERFSAEFPKEGPSILRIQQVVRGDSAAYFCASSPSGGLFGYTFGSGTRLTVV.